This is a list of T cell receptor beta chains from one sample in a study of patients and donors after allogeneic stem cell transplantation. TCRdb reprocessed the RT-PCR reads via MiXCR and lists one record per CDR3 protein. Here the sample spans tens of thousands of distinct CDR3 sequences, 45% to 50% being singletons. What was sequenced was blood, either unsorted or a sorted T cell fraction (not recorded which). These receptors were collected from a human donor who was either an allogeneic HSCT recipient or a stem cell or donor lymphocyte infusion donor (not recorded which). It is not recorded whose cells these are; they may come from a transplant donor. Both conserved end residues are part of each CDR3. A D gene is named only where the DNA matches it firmly. The size field is filled for only some rows; it gives once, few, many or a size class.

CDR3: CASSRDTQYF; DNA: TGTGCCAGCAGTAGAGATACGCAGTATTTT; V: TRBV28; size: -; D: -; J: TRBJ2-3
CDR3: CASSPRAATGLVYEQFF; DNA: TGTGCCAGCAGCCCTAGGGCTGCTACGGGACTAGTTTATGAGCAGTTCTTC; V: TRBV7-8; size: -; D: TRBD2; J: TRBJ2-1
CDR3: CASSFFRLRGYTF; DNA: TGTGCCAGCAGTTTTTTTCGGTTACGTGGCTACACCTTC; V: TRBV12-3/TRBV12-4; size: -; D: -; J: TRBJ1-2
CDR3: CSVSRRAGESNTEAFF; DNA: TGCAGCGTTTCCCGACGTGCAGGGGAGTCGAACACTGAAGCTTTCTTT; V: TRBV29-1; size: -; D: -; J: TRBJ1-1
CDR3: CASSPGRYSNQPQHF; DNA: TGTGCCAGCAGTCCGGGTCGTTATAGCAATCAGCCCCAGCATTTT; V: TRBV27; size: -; D: -; J: TRBJ1-5
CDR3: CASSLYSDFEGIGSGNTIYF; DNA: TGTGCCAGCAGCTTGTATAGCGATTTCGAAGGGATTGGCTCTGGAAACACCATATATTTT; V: TRBV5-8; size: -; D: -; J: TRBJ1-3
CDR3: CASSSLTRGPRKVVEKLFF; DNA: TGTGCCAGCAGCAGCTTAACTCGGGGGCCTCGGAAGGTCGTTGAAAAACTGTTTTTT; V: TRBV7-9; size: -; D: -; J: TRBJ1-4
CDR3: CASSPLAGGGGYTF; DNA: TGTGCCAGCTCACCATTAGCAGGAGGAGGTGGCTACACCTTC; V: TRBV18; size: few; D: -; J: TRBJ1-2
CDR3: CASSLAPEKPLHF; DNA: TGTGCCAGCAGCCTCGCTCCCGAGAAACCCCTCCACTTT; V: TRBV9; size: few; D: -; J: TRBJ1-6
CDR3: CASSRESAQQPQHF; DNA: TGTGCCAGCAGTAGAGAATCGGCCCAACAGCCCCAGCATTTT; V: TRBV27; size: -; D: -; J: TRBJ1-5
CDR3: CASSYPDSGNTIYF; DNA: TGTGCCAGCAGTTACCCGGACTCTGGAAACACCATATATTTT; V: TRBV6-6; size: -; D: -; J: TRBJ1-3
CDR3: CASSKGQSNQPQHF; DNA: TGTGCCAGCAGTAAGGGACAGAGCAATCAGCCCCAGCATTTT; V: TRBV12-3/TRBV12-4; size: few; D: TRBD1; J: TRBJ1-5
CDR3: CASSFVSRGYEQYF; DNA: TGTGCCAGCAGTTTTGTGAGCAGGGGGTACGAGCAGTACTTC; V: TRBV27; size: -; D: TRBD1; J: TRBJ2-7
CDR3: CASSDLWTSDTGELFF; DNA: TGTGCCAGCAGTGACCTCTGGACTAGCGATACCGGGGAGCTGTTTTTT; V: TRBV12-3/TRBV12-4; size: -; D: TRBD2; J: TRBJ2-2
CDR3: CASSQGPLRDSKEKLFF; DNA: TGCGCCAGCAGCCAAGGACCCCTCCGGGACAGTAAGGAAAAACTGTTTTTT; V: TRBV4-1; size: -; D: TRBD1; J: TRBJ1-4
CDR3: CASSRITGQSTIYF; DNA: TGTGCCAGCAGCAGAATCACGGGACAGAGCACCATATATTTT; V: TRBV7-2; size: -; D: TRBD1; J: TRBJ1-3
CDR3: CASSPSGRLNTEAFF; DNA: TGCGCCAGCAGCCCATCTGGACGGTTGAACACTGAAGCTTTCTTT; V: TRBV5-1; size: few; D: -; J: TRBJ1-1
CDR3: CASSLIGHYGYTF; DNA: TGTGCCAGCAGCTTAATAGGCCACTATGGCTACACCTTC; V: TRBV7-3; size: -; D: -; J: TRBJ1-2
CDR3: CASSRPGQGNGYTF; DNA: TGTGCTAGCAGCCGTCCGGGACAGGGAAATGGCTACACCTTC; V: TRBV7-7; size: few; D: TRBD1; J: TRBJ1-2
CDR3: CASSPHLRQQGSNQPQHF; DNA: TGTGCCAGCAGTCCCCACCTACGGCAACAGGGTAGCAATCAGCCCCAGCATTTT; V: TRBV28; size: -; D: -; J: TRBJ1-5
CDR3: CASTGREGETQYF; DNA: TGTGCCAGCACCGGCAGGGAAGGAGAGACCCAGTACTTC; V: TRBV11-2; size: -; D: -; J: TRBJ2-5
CDR3: CASNLRGFITEAFF; DNA: TGTGCCAGCAACCTCCGGGGGTTTATTACTGAAGCTTTCTTT; V: TRBV7-9; size: -; D: -; J: TRBJ1-1
CDR3: CASSYSNQGNQPQHF; DNA: TGTGCCAGCAGTTACTCGAATCAGGGCAACCAGCCCCAGCATTTT; V: TRBV6-5; size: -; D: -; J: TRBJ1-5
CDR3: CSARGGTSGNTIYF; DNA: TGCAGTGCTAGAGGCGGGACCTCTGGAAACACCATATATTTT; V: TRBV20-1; size: few; D: -; J: TRBJ1-3
CDR3: CASSTSGDLNTEAFF; DNA: TGTGCCAGCAGTACATCAGGGGACCTGAACACTGAAGCTTTCTTT; V: TRBV12-3/TRBV12-4; size: few; D: -; J: TRBJ1-1
CDR3: CASSLNGGAGSNYGYTF; DNA: TGTGCCAGCAGCTTAAACGGCGGGGCAGGGTCTAACTATGGCTACACCTTC; V: TRBV7-2; size: -; D: -; J: TRBJ1-2
CDR3: CASSFATRAPGNTIYF; DNA: TGTGCCAGCAGTTTTGCGACCAGGGCCCCTGGAAACACCATATATTTT; V: TRBV28; size: -; D: -; J: TRBJ1-3
CDR3: CASQYLRDSGYTF; DNA: TGTGCCAGCCAATACCTCCGGGACTCTGGCTACACCTTC; V: TRBV12-3/TRBV12-4; size: -; D: -; J: TRBJ1-2
CDR3: CASSLEGFEQYF; DNA: TGTGCCAGCAGTTTAGAGGGGTTCGAGCAGTACTTC; V: TRBV12-3/TRBV12-4; size: -; D: -; J: TRBJ2-7
CDR3: CASSLDAGAIGYTF; DNA: TGTGCCAGCAGCTTAGATGCGGGGGCCATTGGCTACACCTTC; V: TRBV9; size: few; D: -; J: TRBJ1-2
CDR3: CASSSLRREDNEQFF; DNA: TGTGCCAGCAGTTCACTGAGGCGGGAGGACAATGAGCAGTTCTTC; V: TRBV6-2/TRBV6-3; size: once; D: TRBD2; J: TRBJ2-1
CDR3: CASSQDGRGGADTQYF; DNA: TGCGCCAGCAGCCAAGATGGCCGCGGCGGCGCAGATACGCAGTATTTT; V: TRBV4-3; size: once; D: -; J: TRBJ2-3
CDR3: CSARNRGTGLNYGYTF; DNA: TGCAGTGCCAGGAATAGGGGGACAGGTCTTAACTATGGCTACACCTTC; V: TRBV20-1; size: few; D: TRBD1; J: TRBJ1-2
CDR3: CSAPNRRITGELFF; DNA: TGCAGTGCTCCAAATAGAAGGATCACCGGGGAGCTGTTTTTT; V: TRBV20-1; size: -; D: -; J: TRBJ2-2
CDR3: CASSEAGTQGYTF; DNA: TGTGCCAGCAGTGAAGCTGGGACACAGGGCTACACCTTC; V: TRBV25-1; size: few; D: -; J: TRBJ1-2
CDR3: CASTTEYNSPLHF; DNA: TGTGCCAGTACGACAGAATATAATTCACCCCTCCACTTT; V: TRBV28; size: few; D: -; J: TRBJ1-6
CDR3: CASQDPTSGRHTGELFF; DNA: TGCGCCAGCCAAGACCCCACTAGCGGGAGACACACCGGGGAGCTGTTTTTT; V: TRBV5-1; size: -; D: TRBD2; J: TRBJ2-2
CDR3: CASSLGWSNEKLFF; DNA: TGTGCCAGCAGCCTTGGCTGGTCTAATGAAAAACTGTTTTTT; V: TRBV7-9; size: few; D: -; J: TRBJ1-4
CDR3: CSASEVGPGYGYTF; DNA: TGCAGTGCTAGTGAGGTCGGCCCGGGATATGGCTACACCTTC; V: TRBV20-1; size: -; D: -; J: TRBJ1-2
CDR3: CATSALPNGPNTGELFF; DNA: TGTGCCACCAGTGCCTTGCCTAATGGACCTAACACCGGGGAGCTGTTTTTT; V: TRBV24-1; size: -; D: -; J: TRBJ2-2
CDR3: CASSRLRRGSNQPQHF; DNA: TGTGCCAGCAGCCGCCTTCGTCGAGGGAGCAATCAGCCCCAGCATTTT; V: TRBV6-2/TRBV6-3; size: -; D: -; J: TRBJ1-5
CDR3: CSARDPQGWPEAFF; DNA: TGCAGTGCTAGAGATCCCCAAGGGTGGCCTGAAGCTTTCTTT; V: TRBV20-1; size: -; D: -; J: TRBJ1-1